The present T cell receptor (beta chain) was sequenced within a study of blood T cells in healthy people across ages. Together with a sample-barcoded 5' primer, a J-beta primer mix was included in a second PCR lasting roughly 6 to 12 cycles. TCRdb passed the 5' RACE reads through MiXCR, listing each CDR3 protein once. The sample shows approximately 490,000 distinct CDR3 sequences, around 24% of them seen only once. This clonotype was observed at least ten times. Germline loops: CDR1 MNHEY, CDR2 SMNVEV (reference sequence). CDR3 length: 14 amino acids. Trimming removed 1 base at V and 0 bases at J, with 6 bases between. The same sample was also studied in work on T cells of mothers and their children.

This TCR came from a boy younger than 18 in good health. Sequencing was performed on blood. The rearrangement links TRBV27 to TRBJ2-5, with D possibly matching TRBD2 (5 bases). CDR3 in amino acids: CASSLYGNQETQYF. DNA for the CDR3: TGTGCCAGCAGTTTATACGGGAACCAAGAGACCCAGTACTTC.